These 11 T cell receptor beta chains were sequenced from one sample in a study of T-cell reconstitution after alpha-beta-depleted transplantation in children. A TCRbeta library incorporating unique molecular identifiers was prepared. TCRdb reanalysed the PCR reads using MiXCR and keeps one entry per CDR3 protein. The sample lists approximately 980,000 distinct CDR3 sequences; about 26% were seen once. The input for sequencing was PBMCs, mostly from graft donor cells, taken 360 days after TCRalphabeta/CD19-depleted stem cell transplant. These receptors were taken from a boy under two years old who had a stem cell transplant for SCID, so the T cells may come from the graft donor.

The chain recombines TRBV5-6 with TRBJ2-1; 10 bases map to TRBD1. Trimming removed 4 bases from V and 9 bases from J; junction bases left unmatched: 13. The CDR3 runs 16 residues. Germline CDR1 is SGHDT and CDR2 is YYEEEE. The CDR3 spells CASSQDRTGGWVEQFF. The CDR3 region has the DNA TGTGCCAGCAGCCAAGACAGGACAGGGGGATGGGTTGAGCAGTTCTTC.

CDR3: CASSLGGARKTQYF. DNA of the CDR3: TGTGCCAGCAGTCTTGGGGGGGCAAGGAAGACCCAGTACTTC. The genes are TRBV28 and TRBJ2-5; possibly TRBD2 for D (7 bases). Germline-derived CDR1 and CDR2 are MDHEN and SYDVKM. The CDR3 loop spans 14 amino acids. Trimming shortened V by 5 bases and J by 6 bases, and 16 bases separated the two germline ends.

This clonotype was found a few times. For the CDR3, the DNA is TGCGCCAGCAGCCTGCACGCTTACCCGAACACCGGGGAGCTGTTTTTT. It translates to CASSLHAYPNTGELFF. The J gene is TRBJ2-2, the V gene TRBV4-1; D uncertain. V was shortened by 4 bases and J by 0 bases, with 12 bases between the two germline ends. Germline CDR1 MGHRA, CDR2 YSYEKL. CDR3 size: 16 residues.

This chain uses TRBV7-6 with TRBJ2-7; 10 bases align to TRBD1. The CDR3 spans 15 residues. V lost 5 bases to trimming and J lost 2 bases; unmatched junction nucleotides: 6. CDR1 is SGHVS and CDR2 is FNYEAQ in the germline V gene. CDR3 DNA sequence: TGTGCCAGCAGCGTGGGACAGGGGATGGCCTACGAGCAGTACTTC. Protein product: CASSVGQGMAYEQYF.

The V and J genes are TRBV15 and TRBJ1-1; 7 bases map to TRBD1. The CDR3 is 16 amino acids. Germline V gene data show CDR1 as LNHNV and CDR2 as YYDKDF (reference sequence). J lost 8 bases, V lost 2 bases, and 14 bases had no gene match. The CDR3 coding sequence is TGTGCCACCAGCAGAAGTGACAGGGATTTAAGAGAGGAAGCTTTCTTT. Translating gives CATSRSDRDLREEAFF.

This rearrangement joins TRBV6-2 or TRBV6-3 to TRBJ1-1; D call uncertain. The germline V gene has CDR1 MNHEY and CDR2 SVGEGT. The ends were cut back, 2 bases at V and 6 bases at J, with 7 bases in the middle. CDR3 length: 12 amino acids. The CDR3 loop reads CASSYGYAEAFF. The CDR3 DNA sequence: TGTGCCAGCAGTTACGGGTACGCTGAAGCTTTCTTT.

This chain links TRBV5-5 with TRBJ1-1; D gene unclear. V was shortened by 3 bases and J by 0 bases, with 15 bases between the two germline ends. The CDR3 runs 16 residues. Germline CDR1 is SGHKS and CDR2 is YYEKEE (reference sequence). CDR3 bases: TGTGCCAGCAGCTGGGGAACGAGTTCCGTGAACACTGAAGCTTTCTTT. The encoded protein is CASSWGTSSVNTEAFF.

V usage is TRBV12-5 and J usage is TRBJ1-1; 7 nucleotides align to TRBD1. V dropped 4 bases and J dropped 1; count of bases not matched to a gene: 3. In germline, CDR1 is LGHNT, CDR2 FRNRAP. This CDR3 contains 14 residues. The CDR3 is CASGSRTGNTEAFF. The CDR3 bases are TGTGCTAGTGGTTCACGGACAGGGAACACTGAAGCTTTCTTT.

The chain joins TRBV5-1 to TRBJ2-7, with TRBD1 matching 10 bases. The CDR3 is 17 residues long. In germline, CDR1 is SGHRS, CDR2 YFSETQ. Trimming removed 4 bases from V and 3 bases from J; junction bases left unmatched: 13. In nucleotides, the CDR3 is TGCGCCAGCAGCCTGCCCCAAACCCGGGACAGGGGCTACGAGCAGTACTTC. Protein sequence: CASSLPQTRDRGYEQYF.

This clonotype appeared a few times. A much larger clone differs from this one at a single base, so this may be a read error. V gene TRBV5-1 combines with J gene TRBJ2-3; unclear D gene. The CDR3 contains 12 residues. Trimming took off 3 bases at V and 5 bases at J, with 7 bases between the two ends. CDR1 and CDR2 from the germline V gene are SGHRS and YFSETQ. The CDR3 region has the DNA TGCGCCAGCAGCTCCCCCATAGATACGCAGTATTTT. Encoded protein: CASSSPIDTQYF.

This clonotype was counted only a few times. The chain carries TRBV5-1 and TRBJ2-3; D may be TRBD1 (6 bases). The CDR3 loop spans 14 amino acids. Trimming took 6 bases from V and 2 from J, leaving 13 bases between them. Germline V gives CDR1 SGHRS, CDR2 YFSETQ. The CDR3 protein is CASTIRGVTDTQYF. The CDR3 coding sequence is TGCGCCAGCACCATCAGGGGCGTCACAGATACGCAGTATTTT.